Following are 10 T cell receptor beta chains from one sample sequenced in a study of cytomegalovirus exposure and HLA in healthy donors. Use of 60 Vbeta and 13 Jbeta primers characterized the PCR. The method was immunoSEQ multiplex PCR; TCRdb's version includes in-frame clones alone and lacks a portion of them. This sample has around 200,000 clones, with around 77% found just once. The sample consisted of PBMCs. The receptors derive from a man younger than 40 in good health and CMV-seronegative.

The chain has TRBV10-3 and TRBJ1-1; TRBD1 aligns across 10 bases. Germline V lookup: CDR1 ENHRY, CDR2 SYGVKD. The CDR3 spans 14 residues. V gave up 6 bases and J gave up 5 bases; unmatched junction bases: 6. The DNA for the CDR3 is TGTGCCATCAGCCTGGACAGGGGGACGACTGAAGCTTTCTTT. It specifies CAISLDRGTTEAFF.

The rearrangement links TRBV6-5 to TRBJ2-7; possible D gene TRBD1, 5 bases. Germline V gene sequence: CDR1 MNHEY, CDR2 SVGAGI. This CDR3 is 15 amino acids long. The germline V and J ends were trimmed by 2 bases and 3 bases, with 14 bases remaining between them. CDR3 nucleotide sequence: TGTGCCAGCAGTTACAGGCAGGGCATGAGCTACGAGCAGTACTTC. Translation gives CASSYRQGMSYEQYF.

The chain couples TRBV10-2 to TRBJ2-7, with a weak D call TRBD1 (5 bases). CDR3 size: 13 residues. The germline gives CDR1 WSHSY, CDR2 SAAADI. V was trimmed by 7 bases and J by 5 bases, leaving 15 bases between them. The CDR3 loop is CASTARQTHEQYF. The CDR3 bases are TGCGCCAGCACCGCCAGACAGACGCACGAGCAGTACTTC.

This chain links TRBV13 with TRBJ2-2; D remains unclear. The CDR3 consists of 16 residues. The germline V gene has CDR1 PRHDT and CDR2 FYEKMQ (reference sequence). V lost 0 bases and J lost 0, with 8 bases in between. CDR3 in amino acids: CASSLGAGTNTGELFF. CDR3 coding DNA: TGTGCCAGCAGCTTAGGCGCAGGTACGAACACCGGGGAGCTGTTTTTT.

This clone was counted once. The chain recombines TRBV5-6 with TRBJ1-1, with D possibly matching TRBD1 (6 bases). V was pared by 4 bases and J by 0 bases, with 10 bases between. Germline values: CDR1 SGHDT, CDR2 YYEEEE. This CDR3 is built from 14 residues. The CDR3 DNA reads TGTGCCAGCAGCCCCCAGGGGATGAACACTGAAGCTTTCTTT. This codes for CASSPQGMNTEAFF.

The rearrangement uses TRBV28 and TRBJ1-5; D unclear. The germline V and J ends were trimmed by 8 bases and 6 bases, with 11 bases remaining between them. The CDR3 totals 12 residues. Germline loops: CDR1 MDHEN, CDR2 SYDVKM. DNA of the CDR3: TGTGCCAGCCGAATTTGGAGTCAGCCCCAGCATTTT. Translation: CASRIWSQPQHF.

V gene TRBV5-1 combines with J gene TRBJ1-2, with a tentative D call TRBD1 (5 bases). Trimming left V 4 bases short and J 1 base short, with 8 bases between. The CDR3 contains 13 residues. From germline, CDR1 is SGHRS and CDR2 YFSETQ. The CDR3 here is CASSVDSNYGYTF. The CDR3 nucleotides read TGCGCCAGCAGCGTTGACAGTAACTATGGCTACACCTTC.

This chain joins TRBV28 and TRBJ1-2; tentatively, D is TRBD1 (6 bases). From germline, CDR1 is MDHEN and CDR2 SYDVKM. The V end lost 2 bases, the J end lost 7 bases, and 17 bases lay between the germline ends. The CDR3 loop spans 15 amino acids. The chain's CDR3 is CASSLPGAGAGGYTF. The CDR3 DNA reads as TGTGCCAGCAGTTTACCGGGGGCGGGGGCGGGTGGCTACACCTTC.

This chain connects TRBV7-6 to TRBJ2-6; D perhaps matches TRBD2 (6 bases). The CDR3 has 18 amino acids. V was clipped by 8 bases and J by 0 bases, with 20 bases between them. From germline, CDR1 is SGHVS and CDR2 FNYEAQ. CDR3 in amino acids: CASGPEAPGVSGANVLTF. The CDR3 region has the DNA TGTGCCAGCGGACCGGAGGCCCCGGGGGTCTCTGGGGCCAACGTCCTGACTTTC.

This rearrangement joins TRBV19 to TRBJ2-7; D may be TRBD2 (5 bases). Trimming took off 9 bases at V and 4 bases at J, with 10 bases between the two ends. The CDR3 extends over 11 amino acids. CDR1 and CDR2 from the germline V gene are LNHDA and SQIVND (reference sequence). The CDR3 region is CASTTGYEQYF. CDR3 DNA: TGTGCCAGCACAACGGGGTACGAGCAGTACTTC. The whole variable domain, filled in from reference TRBV19 and TRBJ2-7, reads DGGITQSPKYLFRKEGQNVTLSCEQNLNHDAMYWYRQDPGQGLRLIYYSQIVNDFQKGDIAEGYSVSREKKESFPLTVTSAQKNPTAFYLCASTTGYEQYFGPGTRLTVT.